The source of this T cell receptor beta chain is a study of OX40 agonist ivuxolimab in advanced cancers. Study details: Three patients had partial responses: one hepatocellular carcinoma, two cutaneous melanoma. Points from the study as a whole: Which antigen the expanded peripheral T cells recognized is unknown.

Germline assignment: CDR1 SGHVS and CDR2 FQNEAQ. V lost 5 bases and J lost 2; bases outside the gene matches: 7. The CDR3 contains 15 residues. Clones were read by immunoSEQ multiplex PCR, and TCRdb kept only the in-frame ones, dropping some. Altogether some 75,000 clones are present, approximately 84% being singletons, with the ten largest covering 2.1%. Autoimmune disease history or systemic immunosuppression led to patient exclusion. Comment on this clone: What it recognizes is unknown.

The starting material was CD4+ or CD8+ T cells sorted from blood, obtained in a trial of the OX40 agonist ivuxolimab. The chain recombines TRBV7-8 with TRBJ2-7, with TRBD1 matching over 9 bases. This TCR derives from an adult with an advanced solid tumor such as melanoma, head and neck, liver or kidney cancer. Here the CDR3 DNA reads TGTGCCAGCAGCGGGGGACAGGGACAGACCTACGAGCAGTACTTC. Translated: CASSGGQGQTYEQYF.